This record concerns one TCR beta chain sequence. No antigen is known for it. Amplification used 60 Vbeta primers and 13 Jbeta primers. The data were produced by immunoSEQ multiplex PCR, yet TCRdb's version contains in-frame clones alone and is incomplete. Among around 100,000 clones listed, 10% were seen once. The record originates from a study of cytomegalovirus exposure and HLA in healthy donors. Regarding the study as a whole: Presence/absence analyses supposed approximately even sequencing depth among donors.

The CDR3 extends over 16 amino acids. In germline, CDR1 is MGHRA, CDR2 YSYEKL. V lost 0 bases, J lost 4 bases, and 16 bases lay in between. The sequenced sample consisted of PBMCs. The TCR comes from a man aged 40-49 years in good health and CMV-seropositive. This chain joins TRBV4-1 and TRBJ2-7; D call uncertain. This CDR3 reads CASSQDGSNHPYEQYF. DNA for the CDR3: TGCGCCAGCAGCCAAGATGGTAGTAACCACCCTTACGAGCAGTACTTC.